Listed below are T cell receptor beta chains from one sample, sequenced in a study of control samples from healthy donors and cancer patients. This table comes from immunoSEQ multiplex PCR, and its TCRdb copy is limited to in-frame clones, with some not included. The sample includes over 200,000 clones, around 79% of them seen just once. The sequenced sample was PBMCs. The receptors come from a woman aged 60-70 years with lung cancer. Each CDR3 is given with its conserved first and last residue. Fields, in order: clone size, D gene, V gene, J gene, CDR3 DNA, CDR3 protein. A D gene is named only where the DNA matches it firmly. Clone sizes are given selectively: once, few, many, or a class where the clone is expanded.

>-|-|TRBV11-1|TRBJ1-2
TGTGCCAGCAGTCCAGACATCAGGTCGAGCTACACCTTC
CASSPDIRSSYTF
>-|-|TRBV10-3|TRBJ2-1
TGTGCCACCGCAGTCGGAGGTGAGCAGTTCTTC
CATAVGGEQFF
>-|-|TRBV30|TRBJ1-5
TGTGCCTGGAGTCGATCGTTGGGCCAGCCCCAGCATTTT
CAWSRSLGQPQHF
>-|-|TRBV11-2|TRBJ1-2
TGTGCCAGCAGCTCCAACCGGGGTCTCGAAGGCTACACCTTC
CASSSNRGLEGYTF
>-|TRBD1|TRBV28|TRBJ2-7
TGTGCCAGCAGTTATTTAGGGACAGAGCACTACGAGCAGTACTTC
CASSYLGTEHYEQYF
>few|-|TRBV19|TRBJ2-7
TGTGCCAGTAGTTGGGGGGCAGGGGACGCCCTCTACGAGCAGTACTTC
CASSWGAGDALYEQYF
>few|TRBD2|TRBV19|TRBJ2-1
TGTGCCAGTAGTACCGGACTAGCGGGACGGAGTGAGCAGTTCTTC
CASSTGLAGRSEQFF
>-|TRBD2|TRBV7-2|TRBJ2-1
TGTGCCAGCAGCCCAAGGACTAGCGGGCGATTCAATGAGCAGTTCTTC
CASSPRTSGRFNEQFF
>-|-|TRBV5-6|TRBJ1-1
TGTGCCAGCAGCTTGGGAGGATGGGGGAACACTGAAGCTTTCTTT
CASSLGGWGNTEAFF
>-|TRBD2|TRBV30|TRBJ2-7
TGTGCCTGGAACGTTCTAGCGGCCTCCTACGAGCAGTACTTC
CAWNVLAASYEQYF
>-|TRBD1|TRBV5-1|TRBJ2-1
TGCGCCAGCAGCTTGAACAGGGGAGATAACAATGAGCAGTTCTTC
CASSLNRGDNNEQFF
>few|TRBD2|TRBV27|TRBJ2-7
TGTGCCAGCAGACCCCGGGGGCTAGCGGGTACCTACGAGCAGTACTTC
CASRPRGLAGTYEQYF
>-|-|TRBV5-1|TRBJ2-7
TGCGCCAGCAGCTTGGGTGACAGGATGGGGGGGGGCTACGAGCAGTACTTC
CASSLGDRMGGGYEQYF
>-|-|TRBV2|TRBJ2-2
TGTGCCAGCATGGTGGGAGCGATCGGGGAGCTGTTTTTT
CASMVGAIGELFF
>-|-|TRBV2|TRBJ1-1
TGTGCCAGCAGTGGGGGTGGAGAGGGCACTGAAGCTTTCTTT
CASSGGGEGTEAFF
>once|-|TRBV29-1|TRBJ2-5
TGCAGCGCCGACAGCGATAGGGAGACCCAGTACTTC
CSADSDRETQYF
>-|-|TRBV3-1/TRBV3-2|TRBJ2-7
TGTGCCAGCAGCCAAGGGGGCAAAGCCTACGAGCAGTACTTC
CASSQGGKAYEQYF
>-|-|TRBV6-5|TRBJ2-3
TGTGCCAGCAGTTACTCGAGTAGGGGTTTGGCAGATACGCAGTATTTT
CASSYSSRGLADTQYF
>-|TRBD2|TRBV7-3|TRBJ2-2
TGTGCCAGCAGCTTATTAGCGGGAGGGAACACCGGGGAGCTGTTTTTT
CASSLLAGGNTGELFF
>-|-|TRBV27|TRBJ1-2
TGTGCCAGCAGGGAAGGACAGAAGAACTATGGCTACACCTTC
CASREGQKNYGYTF
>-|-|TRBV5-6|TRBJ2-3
TGTGCCAGCAGCTTCCCTGGGGGTGCGCAGTATTTT
CASSFPGGAQYF
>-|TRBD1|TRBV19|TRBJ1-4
TGTGCCAGTAGGGGGACAGCCTTTAATGAAAAACTGTTTTTT
CASRGTAFNEKLFF
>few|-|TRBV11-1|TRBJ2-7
TGTGCCAGCAGCTTAGCGCTTGGGGTGCCCTACGAGCAGTACTTC
CASSLALGVPYEQYF
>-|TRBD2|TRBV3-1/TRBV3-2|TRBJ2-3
TGTGCCAGCAGCCAAGGCCTAGCGGGGTCTCCAGATACGCAGTATTTT
CASSQGLAGSPDTQYF